One and the same sample provided the 32 T cell receptor beta chains below, sequenced in a study of blood T cell repertoires in COVID-19 (TCRdb year 2020). Library construction relied on the immunoSEQ multiplex PCR assay. Held by TCRdb, this immuneACCESS table contains in-frame sequences only and omits some clones. Under half of the omission traces to an unresolved V gene where checked; the cause of the rest is unknown. Recorded for this sample are around 250,000 clones; around 84% of them occurred a single time. The ten top clones hold less than 5.5% of the sample. The sequenced sample was PBMCs or T cells enriched from blood (not recorded which). These receptors all come from a man between 40 and 49 years old who had been exposed to COVID-19.

Only one count was recorded for this clone. The chain couples TRBV19 to TRBJ1-5, with D unclear. The CDR3 is 13 residues long. Germline V lookup: CDR1 LNHDA, CDR2 SQIVND (reference sequence). Between the trimmed V and J ends, which lost 5 bases and 7 bases, there was a span of 12 bases. The CDR3 DNA sequence: TGTGCCAGTAGTCTTTCTTCGGTCCAGCCCCAGCATTTT. Protein sequence: CASSLSSVQPQHF. The entire variable domain, with the rest obtained from reference TRBV19 and TRBJ1-5, is as follows: DGGITQSPKYLFRKEGQNVTLSCEQNLNHDAMYWYRQDPGQGLRLIYYSQIVNDFQKGDIAEGYSVSREKKESFPLTVTSAQKNPTAFYLCASSLSSVQPQHFGDGTRLSIL.

The sample holds one count of this clone. The V gene is TRBV19, the J gene TRBJ2-3; TRBD2 matches 9 bases. The ends lost 3 bases at V and 4 bases at J; junction bases unmatched: 8. Germline-derived CDR1 and CDR2 are LNHDA and SQIVND (reference sequence). This CDR3 is 16 amino acids long. The CDR3: CASSMRPSGISDTQYF. Here the CDR3 DNA reads TGTGCCAGTAGTATGCGACCTAGCGGGATTTCAGATACGCAGTATTTT.

Only one count was recorded for this clone. This may be a read error: a much more frequent sequence differs by one nucleotide. V usage is TRBV5-1 and J usage is TRBJ2-7; D may be TRBD2 (6 bases). The V end was cut by 7 bases, the J end by 9 bases, with 26 bases between. Germline CDR1 and CDR2: SGHRS and YFSETQ. This CDR3 has 15 amino acids. CDR3 sequence (DNA): TGCGCCAGCGGACCGAGTTCAAACGGGAGTGGTCGGCAGTACTTC. Protein: CASGPSSNGSGRQYF. Full variable domain (remainder filled in from reference TRBV5-1 and TRBJ2-7): KAGVTQTPRYLIKTRGQQVTLSCSPISGHRSVSWYQQTPGQGLQFLFEYFSETQRNKGNFPGRFSGRQFSNSRSEMNVSTLELGDSALYLCASGPSSNGSGRQYFGPGTRLTVT.

This chain connects TRBV5-6 to TRBJ1-3, with 8 bases matching TRBD1. Germline CDR1 is SGHDT and CDR2 is YYEEEE. This CDR3 is built from 14 residues. V lost 4 bases to trimming and J lost 2 bases; unmatched junction nucleotides: 2. CDR3 bases: TGTGCCAGCAGCCCCAGGGGGCCTGGAAACACCATATATTTT. Its protein is CASSPRGPGNTIYF.

The chain employs TRBV19 and TRBJ1-3, with 7 bases matching TRBD1. The length of the CDR3 is 17 residues. After removal of 5 bases from V and 0 bases from J, the junction contained 10 bases not matched to a gene. CDR1 LNHDA and CDR2 SQIVND come from the germline V gene (reference sequence). CDR3 DNA: TGTGCCAGTAGTGGGGGACTGGGACAGTACTCTGGAAACACCATATATTTT. Its translation is CASSGGLGQYSGNTIYF.

This clone has just a few counts. This rearrangement joins TRBV6-5 to TRBJ2-7; weak D call: TRBD1 (5 bases). Looked up from germline, CDR1 is MNHEY and CDR2 is SVGAGI. The V end lost 7 bases, the J end lost 7 bases, and 20 bases lay between the germline ends. CDR3 length: 14 amino acids. This CDR3 reads CASITLGPGWEQYF. Here the CDR3 DNA reads TGTGCCAGCATAACGCTGGGGCCAGGGTGGGAGCAGTACTTC.

This clone was seen more than once but under ten times. A read error may account for a junction end that differs from germline. The chain has TRBV20-1 and TRBJ1-1; D ambiguous. CDR3 length: 11 amino acids. CDR1 DFQATT and CDR2 SNEGSKA come from the germline V gene (reference sequence). CDR3 sequence reads: CSSRRDTEAFF. Written as DNA, the CDR3 is TGCAGTTCTAGACGGGACACTGAAGCTTTCTTT.

The rearrangement links TRBV10-3 to TRBJ2-3; 7 nucleotides match TRBD2. The V segment lost 11 bases and the J segment 0 bases; nucleotides outside the gene matches: 5. The CDR3 extends over 13 amino acids. The germline V gene has CDR1 ENHRY and CDR2 SYGVKD. The CDR3 protein is CAAGLSSTDTQYF. The CDR3, as DNA: TGTGCCGCGGGACTATCTAGCACAGATACGCAGTATTTT.

The gene calls are TRBV19 and TRBJ2-7; the D is unclear. Trimming removed 6 bases from V and 5 bases from J, with 14 bases in between. CDR1 is LNHDA and CDR2 is SQIVND in the germline V gene (reference sequence). The CDR3 consists of 13 residues. Written as DNA, the CDR3 is TGTGCCAGTAGCCCATGGGCTGACCACGAGCAGTACTTC. Protein: CASSPWADHEQYF.

The chain has TRBV13 and TRBJ1-5, with TRBD1 matching 9 bases. Losses at the gene ends were 3 bases for V and 5 bases for J; bases not matched to a gene: 5. CDR1 is PRHDT and CDR2 is FYEKMQ in the germline V gene (reference sequence). The CDR3 runs 15 residues. The CDR3 here is CASSLGTGRDQPQHF. The CDR3 coding sequence is TGTGCCAGCAGCTTGGGGACAGGGAGGGATCAGCCCCAGCATTTT. Looking up the rest from reference TRBV13 and TRBJ1-5 gives the full variable domain: AAGVIQSPRHLIKEKRETATLKCYPIPRHDTVYWYQQGPGQDPQFLISFYEKMQSDKGSIPDRFSAQQFSDYHSELNMSSLELGDSALYFCASSLGTGRDQPQHFGDGTRLSIL.

The chain recombines TRBV2 with TRBJ2-1, with D possibly being TRBD2 (5 bases). The germline V gene has CDR1 SNHLY and CDR2 FYNNEI. V was pared by 2 bases and J by 10 bases, with 15 bases between. The CDR3 consists of 14 residues. CDR3 sequence reads: CASSELVGVTEQFF. CDR3 sequence (DNA): TGTGCCAGCAGTGAACTGGTGGGAGTCACGGAGCAGTTCTTC.

This chain joins TRBV29-1 and TRBJ2-4; no firm D call. From germline, CDR1 is SQVTM and CDR2 ANQGSEA. V dropped 0 bases and J dropped 4 bases, with 4 bases sitting between them. CDR3 size: 12 residues. CDR3 nucleotide sequence: TGCAGCGTTGAAGATCCGAAAAACATTCAGTACTTC. Translated: CSVEDPKNIQYF.

This clone occurred a few times. The J gene is TRBJ2-1, the V gene TRBV30, with TRBD1 matching 7 bases. Germline assignment: CDR1 GTSNPN and CDR2 SVGIG (reference sequence). The CDR3 contains 14 residues. The V segment lost 1 base and the J segment 3 bases; nucleotides outside the gene matches: 3. This CDR3 is CAWSGDRGYNEQFF. The CDR3 nucleotides are TGTGCCTGGAGTGGGGACAGAGGCTACAATGAGCAGTTCTTC. The full variable domain, its missing parts supplied by reference TRBV30 and TRBJ2-1, is SQTIHQWPATLVQPVGSPLSLECTVEGTSNPNLYWYRQAAGRGLQLLFYSVGIGQISSEVPQNLSASRPQDRQFILSSKKLLLSDSGFYLCAWSGDRGYNEQFFGPGTRLTVL.

The rearrangement joins TRBV9 to TRBJ2-7, with a tentative D call TRBD1 (6 bases). Trimming took 4 bases from V and 0 from J, leaving 8 bases between them. This CDR3 comprises 13 residues. Looked up from germline, CDR1 is SGDLS and CDR2 is YYNGEE. The CDR3 loop is CASSTGSSYEQYF. The CDR3 coding sequence is TGTGCCAGCAGCACAGGGAGCTCCTACGAGCAGTACTTC.

The V and J genes are TRBV5-5 and TRBJ1-2; TRBD1 matches at 9 bases. The CDR3 contains 15 residues. Germline loops: CDR1 SGHKS, CDR2 YYEKEE (reference sequence). The trim removed 3 bases at V and 5 bases at J, leaving 8 bases unmatched. The CDR3 nucleotides read TGTGCCAGCAGCTGGGACAGGGAGTTGGTTTATGGCTACACCTTC. This gives the protein CASSWDRELVYGYTF.

The chain has TRBV27 and TRBJ1-2; maybe TRBD1 (5 bases). Germline lookup yields CDR1 MNHEY and CDR2 SMNVEV (reference sequence). The CDR3 is 15 amino acids. Trimming took off 5 bases at V and 3 bases at J, with 16 bases between the two ends. Written as DNA, the CDR3 is TGTGCCAGCAGTAAACAGGTGAAAGGGGACTATGGCTACACCTTC. This sequence encodes CASSKQVKGDYGYTF.

V and J are TRBV19 and TRBJ2-7, with D perhaps TRBD1 (9 bases). Germline CDR1 is LNHDA and CDR2 is SQIVND (reference sequence). This CDR3 is 18 amino acids long. V was trimmed by 5 bases and J by 6 bases, leaving 29 bases between them. DNA of the CDR3: TGTGCCAGTAGTTTAGCGGGGACAGGGTCCAAGGGATGGCTCGAGCAGTACTTC. This codes for CASSLAGTGSKGWLEQYF.

The V gene is TRBV28, the J gene TRBJ2-7; a possible D gene is TRBD1 (5 bases). Trimming pared 5 bases from V and 4 bases from J, leaving 9 bases between. The CDR3 is 12 residues long. Per germline, CDR1 MDHEN and CDR2 SYDVKM. CDR3 coding DNA: TGTGCCAGCAGTCAGGGATTGTACGAGCAGTACTTC. Protein product: CASSQGLYEQYF.

This chain links TRBV14 with TRBJ2-3, with 9 bases lining up with TRBD2. Looked up from germline, CDR1 is SGHDN and CDR2 is FVKESK. With 8 bases clipped from V and 6 bases from J, the junction kept 21 bases outside the gene matches. The CDR3 spans 18 residues. The CDR3 loop reads CASDKRTSESQNPDTQYF. In DNA, the CDR3 is TGTGCCAGCGATAAACGGACTAGCGAGAGCCAGAACCCTGATACGCAGTATTTT.

Remarks on this clone: Other DNA sequences in this sample translate to the same CDR3. V is TRBV27 and J is TRBJ2-7; no clear D. V dropped 3 bases and J dropped 0 bases, with 6 bases sitting between them. This CDR3 has 13 amino acids. Germline V gene sequence: CDR1 MNHEY, CDR2 SMNVEV (reference sequence). CDR3 bases: TGTGCCAGCAGTTTCGCAGACTCCTACGAGCAGTACTTC. Residues: CASSFADSYEQYF.

This rearrangement joins TRBV9 to TRBJ2-3, with 14 bases aligning to TRBD2. Germline-derived CDR1 and CDR2 are SGDLS and YYNGEE. V lost 3 bases and J lost 3; bases outside the gene matches: 6. The CDR3 length is 17 residues. The CDR3 DNA reads as TGTGCCAGCAGCGACGGGACTAGCGGGGGAAGGACAGATACGCAGTATTTT. It yields the protein CASSDGTSGGRTDTQYF.

The chain joins TRBV5-4 to TRBJ2-3; D not resolved. This CDR3 has 14 residues. Per the germline V gene, CDR1 is SGHNT and CDR2 is YYREEE (reference sequence). V was cut by 1 base and J by 4 bases, with 10 bases left in between. The CDR3: CASSLLSSADTQYF. The CDR3 bases are TGTGCCAGCAGCTTGTTATCTAGTGCAGATACGCAGTATTTT.

This chain uses TRBV5-1 with TRBJ2-4; possible D gene TRBD2, 5 bases. With 4 bases removed from V and 7 bases from J, the gap between germline ends came to 18 bases. Germline V gene sequence: CDR1 SGHRS, CDR2 YFSETQ. The CDR3 length is 15 residues. As DNA, the CDR3 is TGCGCCAGCAGCGTAAAAGCGGTTTTCGGGAACATTCAGTACTTC. This codes for CASSVKAVFGNIQYF.

This rearrangement joins TRBV19 to TRBJ1-5; D is possibly TRBD1 (5 bases). The CDR3 sequence is 15 residues long. Trimming shortened V by 4 bases and J by 6 bases, and 16 bases separated the two germline ends. Germline CDR1 is LNHDA and CDR2 is SQIVND (reference sequence). In nucleotides, the CDR3 is TGTGCCAGTAGTACCCTTCAGGGAGGTGGTCAGCCCCAGCATTTT. Its translation is CASSTLQGGGQPQHF.

The chain carries TRBV29-1 and TRBJ1-5; no firm D call. The V end was cut by 4 bases, the J end by 6 bases, with 13 bases between. The CDR3 runs to 13 residues. Per germline, CDR1 SQVTM and CDR2 ANQGSEA. The CDR3 nucleotides read TGCAGCGTTGCTAGAGGAGATAGTCAGCCCCAGCATTTT. This sequence encodes CSVARGDSQPQHF.

Comments on this clone: Other DNA sequences of this sample code for an identical CDR3. The chain combines TRBV7-3 with TRBJ1-1; possibly TRBD1 for D (6 bases). Looked up from germline, CDR1 is SGHTA and CDR2 is FQGTGA. The V end was cut by 5 bases, the J end by 0 bases, with 10 bases between. The CDR3 is made up of 14 amino acids. CDR3 bases: TGTGCCAGCAGCCTAGGGGGTATGAACACTGAAGCTTTCTTT. Its protein product is CASSLGGMNTEAFF. The whole variable domain, remainder taken from reference TRBV7-3 and TRBJ1-1, is GAGVSQTPSNKVTEKGKYVELRCDPISGHTALYWYRQSLGQGPEFLIYFQGTGAADDSGLPNDRFFAVRPEGSVSTLKIQRTERGDSAVYLCASSLGGMNTEAFFGQGTRLTVV.

This chain connects TRBV5-1 to TRBJ2-1, with D possibly TRBD2 on 5 matching bases. This CDR3 has 12 residues. CDR1 is SGHRS and CDR2 is YFSETQ in the germline V gene. V was trimmed by 2 bases and J by 12 bases, leaving 12 bases between them. The CDR3: CASSFNGEGQFF. The CDR3 bases are TGCGCCAGCAGCTTTAACGGGGAAGGGCAGTTCTTC.

This sequence joins TRBV20-1 and TRBJ2-3, with D perhaps TRBD2 (6 bases). CDR1 and CDR2 (germline): DFQATT, SNEGSKA (reference sequence). The CDR3 has 14 amino acids. The V gene lost 3 bases and the J gene lost 3 bases, with 13 bases spanning the gap. This chain's CDR3 is CSASKAGQTDTQYF. The CDR3 nucleotides read TGCAGTGCTAGTAAAGCGGGCCAAACAGATACGCAGTATTTT.

The genes are TRBV5-1 and TRBJ1-2; no clear D. V was pared by 2 bases and J by 2 bases, with 7 bases between. Germline-derived CDR1 and CDR2 are SGHRS and YFSETQ. This CDR3 region has 13 residues. The CDR3 nucleotides read TGCGCCAGCAGCTTCAACCGGAACTATGGCTACACCTTC. Protein: CASSFNRNYGYTF. Filled out from reference TRBV5-1 and TRBJ1-2, the complete variable domain reads KAGVTQTPRYLIKTRGQQVTLSCSPISGHRSVSWYQQTPGQGLQFLFEYFSETQRNKGNFPGRFSGRQFSNSRSEMNVSTLELGDSALYLCASSFNRNYGYTFGSGTRLTVV.

The chain has TRBV27 and TRBJ2-1, with TRBD2 matching 10 bases. V was pared by 8 bases and J by 6 bases, with 7 bases of the junction left unmatched. CDR3 length: 14 residues. In germline, CDR1 is MNHEY, CDR2 SMNVEV (reference sequence). Here the CDR3 reads CASGRLAGVNEQFF. The CDR3 DNA follows: TGTGCCAGCGGGAGACTAGCGGGCGTCAATGAGCAGTTCTTC.

The CDR3 spells CASSLQPLQIGTEAFF. As DNA, the CDR3 is TGTGCCAGCAGCTTACAGCCACTCCAAATAGGCACTGAAGCTTTCTTT. The chain carries TRBV14 and TRBJ1-1; D not certain. This CDR3 spans 16 amino acids. Looked up from germline, CDR1 is SGHDN and CDR2 is FVKESK. V was pared by 5 bases and J by 4 bases, with 20 bases between.

The V gene is TRBV2, the J gene TRBJ2-3, with unresolved D. The germline CDR1 and CDR2 sequences are SNHLY and FYNNEI. This CDR3 has 13 residues. V was clipped by 8 bases and J by 2 bases, with 11 bases between them. Written as DNA, the CDR3 is TGTGCCAGCTATATCGGTAACACAGATACGCAGTATTTT. This encodes CASYIGNTDTQYF.